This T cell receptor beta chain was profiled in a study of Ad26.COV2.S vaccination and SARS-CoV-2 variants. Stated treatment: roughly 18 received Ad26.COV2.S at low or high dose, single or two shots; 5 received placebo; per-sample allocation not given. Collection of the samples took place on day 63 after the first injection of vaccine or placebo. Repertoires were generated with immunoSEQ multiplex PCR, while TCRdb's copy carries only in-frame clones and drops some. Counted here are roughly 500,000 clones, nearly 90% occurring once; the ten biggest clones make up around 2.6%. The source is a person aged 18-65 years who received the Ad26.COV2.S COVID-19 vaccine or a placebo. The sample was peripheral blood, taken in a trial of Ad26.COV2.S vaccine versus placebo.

The CDR3: CASSFPGRENLTDTQYF. CDR3 bases: TGTGCCAGCAGCTTTCCGGGGCGGGAGAACCTCACAGATACGCAGTATTTT. The chain carries TRBV11-2 and TRBJ2-3, with 7 bases aligning to TRBD2. The CDR3 has 17 amino acids. V was clipped by 3 bases and J by 2 bases; unmatched bases: 11. Germline values: CDR1 SGHAT, CDR2 FQNNGV.